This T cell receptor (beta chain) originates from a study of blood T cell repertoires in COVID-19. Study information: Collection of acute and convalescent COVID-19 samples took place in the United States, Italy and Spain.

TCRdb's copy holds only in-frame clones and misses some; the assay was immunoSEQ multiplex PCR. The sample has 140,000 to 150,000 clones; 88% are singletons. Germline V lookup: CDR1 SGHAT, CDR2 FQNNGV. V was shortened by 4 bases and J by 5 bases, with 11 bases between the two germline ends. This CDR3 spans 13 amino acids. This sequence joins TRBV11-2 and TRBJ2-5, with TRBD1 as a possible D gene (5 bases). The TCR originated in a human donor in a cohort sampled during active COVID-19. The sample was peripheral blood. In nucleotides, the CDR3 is TGTGCCAGCAGCTCCGTCAGGGCCGAGACCCAGTACTTC. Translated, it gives CASSSVRAETQYF.